These T cell receptor beta chains were read from a single sample in a study of blood T cell repertoires in COVID-19. The assay was immunoSEQ multiplex PCR, and TCRdb's table has in-frame clones only and misses some. In the table there are roughly 150,000 clones, 85% of which are singletons. The sequenced sample consisted of peripheral blood. Receptors were obtained from a man between 45 and 60 years old with acute or convalescent COVID-19. CDR3s include the opening cysteine and the closing phenylalanine or tryptophan. Each record gives: clone size, V gene, J gene, D gene, CDR3 protein, CDR3 DNA. D genes are given only for firm matches. For some rows the clone size is stated as once, few or many, or as a class when expanded; others skip it.

once,TRBV7-9,TRBJ1-6,TRBD1,CASSVSQGANSPLHF,TGTGCCAGCAGCGTATCCCAGGGGGCAAATTCACCCCTCCACTTT
.,TRBV5-1,TRBJ2-1,TRBD2,CASRPTSGGINEQFF,TGCGCCAGCAGGCCTACTAGCGGGGGGATCAATGAGCAGTTCTTC
.,TRBV2,TRBJ2-1,TRBD2,CASRAREEFYNEQFF,TGTGCCAGCAGGGCCCGGGAGGAGTTCTACAATGAGCAGTTCTTC
.,TRBV6-5,TRBJ2-1,TRBD2,CASTNPLAGGNEQFF,TGTGCCAGCACCAACCCACTAGCGGGAGGCAATGAGCAGTTCTTC
.,TRBV4-1,TRBJ2-1,TRBD2,CASSQEGLAGYNEQFF,TGCGCCAGCAGCCAAGAAGGCCTAGCGGGGTACAATGAGCAGTTCTTC
once,TRBV4-1,TRBJ2-2,.,CASSRTGQAGAGELFF,TGCGCCAGCAGCCGGACGGGACAGGCGGGAGCCGGGGAGCTGTTTTTT
.,TRBV7-9,TRBJ2-3,TRBD2,CASTLGLSFTDTQYF,TGTGCCAGCACCTTGGGACTAAGTTTCACAGATACGCAGTATTTT
.,TRBV19,TRBJ1-1,.,CASRPLRGEATEAFF,TGTGCCAGTAGGCCCCTCAGAGGGGAGGCCACTGAAGCTTTCTTT
few,TRBV18,TRBJ1-2,.,CASSPRDIEINYGYTF,TGTGCCAGCTCACCGAGGGACATCGAAATCAACTATGGCTACACCTTC
.,TRBV3-1/TRBV3-2,TRBJ2-7,.,CASSQMVVSTYEQYF,TGTGCCAGCAGCCAAATGGTAGTGTCAACCTACGAGCAGTACTTC